This T cell receptor (beta chain) was identified during a study of blood T cell repertoires in COVID-19. At the level of the study: The United States, Italy and Spain provided the acute and convalescent COVID-19 samples. Nucleic acid was either cDNA or gDNA, and it came from T cells, B-cell-depleted T cells, or PBMCs.

The repertoire was sequenced with immunoSEQ multiplex PCR; TCRdb's copy has only in-frame clones and lacks some. Of under 100,000 clones listed, around four fifths are singletons. This clone occurred once. Sequences were obtained from peripheral blood. This clonotype originated in a man of 80 years or more with active or convalescent COVID-19.

The CDR3 reads CASSLGTGYWNTEAFF. As DNA, the CDR3 is TGCGCCAGCAGCTTGGGAACAGGGTATTGGAACACTGAAGCTTTCTTT. The chain couples TRBV5-1 to TRBJ1-1, with TRBD1 as a possible D gene (6 bases). The CDR3 totals 16 residues. Trimming cost V 0 bases and J 1 base, with 13 bases left between them. The V gene's germline CDR1 is SGHRS and CDR2 YFSETQ.